This T cell receptor beta chain is drawn from a study of blood T cell repertoires in COVID-19 (dated by TCRdb to between 2020 and 2021). Study-wide context: Collaborator samples came from the United States, Italy and Spain and covered acute and convalescent phases of COVID-19. The material from the prospective study consisted of cDNA or gDNA derived from T cells, B-cell-depleted T cells, or PBMCs. Deeply sampled blood TCRbeta repertoires from subjects exposed to, actively infected with, or recovered from COVID-19 were included in the dataset. The repertoires were released in a freely available public database intended as a resource for research on the immune response to SARS-CoV-2. The samples were drawn from two sources: the first 160 participants of the ongoing ImmuneRACE study, and 1,200 or so subjects contributed by 6 global collaborators. The sample metadata nearly always contained a de-identified subject ID, COVID-19 status, age in years and sex. Where available, HLA class I and class II types were taken from metadata supplied by the sample provider and were not determined by assay-based typing. Broad study findings and their caveats: The amount of clinical and demographic metadata varied by source and participant and was provided uncurated.

CDR1 and CDR2 are read off the germline V gene as KGHSH and LQKENI. Measured from the cysteine to the phenylalanine, the CDR3 is 16 residues long. Just the 48-base CDR3 DNA is kept, in frame starting at base 1. After removal of 4 bases from V and 1 base from J, the junction retains 6 bases not matched to a gene. The collaborating institutions used their own protocols to collect whole blood in K2EDTA tubes. Collaborator samples were shipped for TCRbeta analysis as frozen whole blood, isolated PBMCs, or DNA extracted from either sample type. This clone was observed a single time. No cognate antigen has been identified for it. No much larger clone exists at a distance of one base, and base qualities are not known. TCRbeta CDR3 regions were amplified from genomic DNA using the immunoSEQ Assay, a bias-controlled multiplex PCR. The authors' pipeline ran thus. The number of nucleated cells in each sample was estimated from the amplification of reference gene primers within the assay. Sequence reads were collapsed and filtered to measure the absolute abundance of every unique TCRbeta CDR3 rearrangement. Productive Simpson clonality was computed per sample as the square root of Simpson's diversity index over productive rearrangements. Drawn from immuneACCESS, this table holds only the in-frame rearrangements with V and J called that TCRdb kept. Clones are partly lost; checked studies trace under half to an unresolved V gene and leave the rest unexplained. Clone size and the V and J calls come from that table; the DNA yielded D and trimming. In this sample the table shows 90,000 to 120,000 clones, about 89% of which occur a single time. The top ten hold about 16% of the sample.

The sample was peripheral blood. This TCR was recovered from a man aged 50-60 years with acute or convalescent COVID-19. The sequence links TRBV18 to TRBJ2-1, and TRBD1 aligns with 8 junction nucleotides. The nucleotides read TGTGCCAGCTCACAACCTACAGGGGGGTCCTACAATGAGCAGTTCTTC. Translated, this gives CASSQPTGGSYNEQFF. The full variable domain, with segments outside the CDR3 supplied by the reference TRBV18 and TRBJ2-1 proteins, appears as NAGVMQNPRHLVRRRGQEARLRCSPMKGHSHVYWYRQLPEEGLKFMVYLQKENIIDESGMPKERFSAEFPKEGPSILRIQQVVRGDSAAYFCASSQPTGGSYNEQFFGPGTRLTVL.